This passage covers 18 T cell receptor beta chains from one sample sequenced in a study of T-cell memory formation after mild COVID-19. MiXCR, run by TCRdb on the 5' RACE reads, gives a single entry per CDR3 protein. The sample shows a few hundred thousand distinct CDR3 sequences, about 20% of them seen only once. The sequencing sample was made of PBMCs or a T cell subset sorted from them (not recorded which). All receptors come from an adult woman who had mild COVID-19 (a few samples of this study predate the infection). Cell type and time point are not known.

This clonotype was picked up a small number of times. CDR3 sequence (DNA): TGTGCCAGCAGTTTAGCGGACAGCTCTCAGTACTTC. It codes for CASSLADSSQYF. The V gene is TRBV12-3 or TRBV12-4, the J gene TRBJ2-7, with a possible D match to TRBD1 (6 bases). Trimming left V 0 bases short and J 10 bases short, with 10 bases between. The CDR3 runs 12 residues.

This clonotype has just a few counts. This chain links TRBV20-1 with TRBJ2-4; TRBD1 matches at 9 bases. This CDR3 spans 16 amino acids. V shed 0 bases, J shed 7 bases, and the junction held 10 bases outside the gene matches. Germline values: CDR1 DFQATT, CDR2 SNEGSKA (reference sequence). CDR3 DNA sequence: TGCAGTGCTAGAGATCCCGGGACAGGGCAACTGAACATTCAGTACTTC. Translation gives CSARDPGTGQLNIQYF.

This clonotype was seen ten or more times. The gene calls are TRBV20-1 and TRBJ2-5; D is ambiguous. Germline V gene sequence: CDR1 DFQATT, CDR2 SNEGSKA (reference sequence). V was pared by 1 base and J by 7 bases, with 13 bases between. CDR3 length: 13 residues. CDR3 in amino acids: CSARASGLGTQYF. The CDR3 region has the DNA TGCAGTGCTAGAGCCTCTGGCCTTGGGACCCAGTACTTC.

The chain couples TRBV5-1 to TRBJ2-2; no clear D gene. Germline-derived CDR1 and CDR2 are SGHRS and YFSETQ. The ends were cut back, 4 bases at V and 1 base at J, with 11 bases in the middle. The CDR3 consists of 15 residues. The CDR3 region is CASSTGVGNTGELFF. The DNA of the CDR3 is TGCGCCAGCAGCACTGGAGTGGGGAACACCGGGGAGCTGTTTTTT.

The chain is built from TRBV20-1 and TRBJ1-2; a weak D match, TRBD1 (6 bases). Germline V CDR1 and CDR2: DFQATT, SNEGSKA (reference sequence). Between the trimmed V and J ends, which lost 8 bases and 7 bases, there was a span of 17 bases. This CDR3 has 12 amino acids. The CDR3 nucleotides read TGCAGTCCATCACAGGGTCGAGTTGGCTACACCTTC. Translating gives CSPSQGRVGYTF.

This clonotype was detected a few times. This chain joins TRBV30 and TRBJ1-5, with 8 bases fitting TRBD1. Germline V gene data show CDR1 as GTSNPN and CDR2 as SVGIG (reference sequence). The ends lost 1 base at V and 3 bases at J; junction bases unmatched: 5. The CDR3 has 15 residues. This CDR3 reads CAWSGEGQVNQPQHF. CDR3 nucleotides: TGTGCCTGGAGTGGTGAGGGACAGGTCAATCAGCCCCAGCATTTT.

This clonotype has a handful of counts. V and J are TRBV7-9 and TRBJ2-1, with 7 nucleotides matching TRBD2. The length of the CDR3 is 14 residues. V was clipped by 8 bases and J by 4 bases; unmatched bases: 8. Germline-derived CDR1 and CDR2 are SEHNR and FQNEAQ (reference sequence). The CDR3 sequence is CASSGGREYNEQFF. The CDR3 bases are TGTGCCAGCTCTGGGGGGAGGGAATACAATGAGCAGTTCTTC. The full variable domain, rest sourced from reference TRBV7-9 and TRBJ2-1, is DTGVSQNPRHKITKRGQNVTFRCDPISEHNRLYWYRQTLGQGPEFLTYFQNEAQLEKSRLLSDRFSAERPKGSFSTLEIQRTEQGDSAMYLCASSGGREYNEQFFGPGTRLTVL.

The chain recombines TRBV20-1 with TRBJ2-7, with a possible D match to TRBD2 (6 bases). V lost 3 bases and J 4 bases, leaving 16 bases between the germline ends. CDR1 and CDR2 (germline): DFQATT, SNEGSKA (reference sequence). The CDR3 consists of 14 residues. The CDR3 nucleotides are TGCAGTGCTAGGAGTGGGCTAGGAGGGTACGAGCAGTACTTC. Its translation is CSARSGLGGYEQYF.

The table lists this clonotype with many counts. This chain joins TRBV12-3 or TRBV12-4 and TRBJ2-4; no clear D. The length of the CDR3 is 14 residues. Trimming cost V 6 bases and J 0 bases, with 9 bases left between them. CDR3 residues: CASRASLAKNIQYF. Here the CDR3 DNA reads TGTGCCAGCAGGGCTAGTCTAGCCAAAAACATTCAGTACTTC.

The chain recombines TRBV6-5 with TRBJ2-7; possibly TRBD1 for D (6 bases). This CDR3 spans 14 amino acids. The germline CDR1 and CDR2 sequences are MNHEY and SVGAGI. The V end lost 10 bases, the J end lost 0 bases, and 16 bases lay between the germline ends. The chain's CDR3 is CATGEDRHSYEQYF. The CDR3 DNA reads TGTGCCACTGGCGAGGACAGACACTCCTACGAGCAGTACTTC.

The chain links TRBV2 to TRBJ2-1, with D possibly TRBD2 on 6 matching bases. Germline V CDR1 and CDR2: SNHLY, FYNNEI. V lost 7 bases, J lost 6 bases, and 13 bases lay in between. The CDR3 loop spans 13 amino acids. This CDR3 reads CASTGTSVNEQFF. CDR3 nucleotides: TGTGCCAGCACCGGGACTTCTGTCAATGAGCAGTTCTTC. Using reference TRBV2 and TRBJ2-1 for the parts outside the CDR3, the full variable domain is EPEVTQTPSHQVTQMGQEVILRCVPISNHLYFYWYRQILGQKVEFLVSFYNNEISEKSEIFDDQFSVERPDGSNFTLKIRSTKLEDSAMYFCASTGTSVNEQFFGPGTRLTVL.

Only a few counts were recorded for this clonotype. The rearrangement links TRBV12-3 or TRBV12-4 to TRBJ2-1; 10 nucleotides align to TRBD2. The V gene end was trimmed by 6 bases and the J gene end by 9 bases; junction bases not matched to a gene: 11. The CDR3 length is 15 residues. The CDR3 here is CASRVSGGAGFEQFF. The CDR3 DNA sequence: TGTGCCAGCAGGGTGAGCGGGGGGGCTGGCTTTGAGCAGTTCTTC.

V usage is TRBV6-6 and J usage is TRBJ1-1, with no clear D. Between the trimmed V and J ends, which lost 7 bases and 8 bases, there was a span of 11 bases. Germline V lookup: CDR1 MNHNY, CDR2 SVGAGI (reference sequence). The CDR3 has 11 residues. The CDR3 DNA follows: TGTGCCAGCAACACAATGGGGGAAGCTTTCTTT. Its protein is CASNTMGEAFF.

The V and J genes are TRBV6-6 and TRBJ1-1; 8 nucleotides line up with TRBD1. V shed 0 bases and J 7 bases; nucleotides not matched to a gene: 4. Germline assignment: CDR1 MNHNY and CDR2 SVGAGI (reference sequence). The CDR3 runs 14 residues. The CDR3 protein is CASSYSTGTGEAFF. Here the CDR3 DNA reads TGTGCCAGCAGTTACTCCACCGGGACAGGTGAAGCTTTCTTT.

This clonotype was detected a few times. The gene calls are TRBV20-1 and TRBJ2-1; D call uncertain. This CDR3 spans 13 amino acids. The V gene's germline CDR1 is DFQATT and CDR2 SNEGSKA (reference sequence). Trimming shortened V by 6 bases and J by 4 bases, and 13 bases separated the two germline ends. The CDR3 region is CSADRISYNEQFF. DNA for the CDR3: TGCAGTGCGGACCGGATTTCTTACAATGAGCAGTTCTTC.

Only a few counts were recorded for this clonotype. CDR3 amino acids: CSASRLREGRGTQYF. The CDR3 DNA sequence: TGCAGTGCTAGTCGCTTGCGGGAGGGCCGAGGTACGCAGTATTTT. The chain joins TRBV20-1 to TRBJ2-3; TRBD2 aligns across 9 bases. Looked up from germline, CDR1 is DFQATT and CDR2 is SNEGSKA (reference sequence). The V and J ends lost 3 bases and 8 bases, in that order; junction bases with no gene match: 12. This CDR3 region has 15 residues.

The J gene is TRBJ1-3, the V gene TRBV18, with D tentatively TRBD1 (5 bases). Trimming pared 6 bases from V and 0 bases from J, leaving 9 bases between. Germline-derived CDR1 and CDR2 are KGHSH and LQKENI. CDR3 length: 14 residues. The CDR3, as DNA: TGTGCCAGCTCCGGACAAAGCTCTGGAAACACCATATATTTT. This codes for CASSGQSSGNTIYF.

This chain links TRBV7-6 with TRBJ2-2; TRBD1 aligns across 7 bases. V lost 5 bases, J lost 4 bases, and 7 bases stayed unmatched. The CDR3 covers 15 residues. Germline V CDR1 and CDR2: SGHVS, FNYEAQ. The chain's CDR3 is CASSITTGLTGELFF. The CDR3 coding sequence is TGTGCCAGCAGCATTACGACAGGGCTCACCGGGGAGCTGTTTTTT.